A selection of T cell receptor beta chains follows, all from one sample in a study of T cells in Graves' hyperthyroidism and ophthalmopathy. From the multiplex PCR reads, TCRdb called clonotypes with MiXCR, one entry per CDR3 protein. The profile shows 300,000 to 350,000 distinct CDR3 sequences, about 21% of them singletons. Material for sequencing was blood. Every receptor here comes from a woman aged 45 to 65 with Graves' hyperthyroidism. The conserved cysteine and the conserved F or W are not part of the CDR3 here. Each record gives: J gene, V gene, CDR3 protein.

j_gene: TRBJ2-2; v_gene: TRBV24-1; CDR3aa: ATSGGQGAYNGPNTGELF
j_gene: TRBJ1-1; v_gene: TRBV20-1; CDR3aa: SALGQGVDTEAF
j_gene: TRBJ2-3; v_gene: TRBV10-2; CDR3aa: ASSEKGLAATDTQY
j_gene: TRBJ1-5; v_gene: TRBV5-1; CDR3aa: ASSLAGQTNQPQH
j_gene: TRBJ2-3; v_gene: TRBV5-1; CDR3aa: ASSSGLAGGGSTDTQY
j_gene: TRBJ2-7; v_gene: TRBV11-2; CDR3aa: ASSGGGGGGGKQY
j_gene: TRBJ2-5; v_gene: TRBV7-9; CDR3aa: ASSSNRGKYQETQY
j_gene: TRBJ1-2; v_gene: TRBV2; CDR3aa: AGSRTGPYGYT
j_gene: TRBJ2-3; v_gene: TRBV6-4; CDR3aa: ASSDQGADTQY
j_gene: TRBJ2-7; v_gene: TRBV20-1; CDR3aa: SARASISGGEGGNYEQY
j_gene: TRBJ1-2; v_gene: TRBV20-1; CDR3aa: SAAGPHYGYT
j_gene: TRBJ2-5; v_gene: TRBV20-1; CDR3aa: SARDPRGPAETQY
j_gene: TRBJ2-3; v_gene: TRBV3-1; CDR3aa: ASSQGDSGTDTQY
j_gene: TRBJ2-7; v_gene: TRBV2; CDR3aa: ASSLSGRYYEQY
j_gene: TRBJ1-1; v_gene: TRBV2; CDR3aa: ASSDAAWNTEAF
j_gene: TRBJ2-5; v_gene: TRBV7-9; CDR3aa: ASSFGTSQRETQY
j_gene: TRBJ1-2; v_gene: TRBV2; CDR3aa: ASSGTGGRSNYGYT
j_gene: TRBJ2-3; v_gene: TRBV28; CDR3aa: ASSLYWTSGNSTDTQY
j_gene: TRBJ2-2; v_gene: TRBV13; CDR3aa: ASSPIGPPNTGELF
j_gene: TRBJ1-2; v_gene: TRBV27; CDR3aa: ASTSLSRGRADGYT
j_gene: TRBJ2-2; v_gene: TRBV10-3; CDR3aa: AINRGGPNTGELF
j_gene: TRBJ1-5; v_gene: TRBV6-1; CDR3aa: ASSPSDRGNNQPQH
j_gene: TRBJ2-7; v_gene: TRBV12-3/TRBV12-4; CDR3aa: ASKTEEREQY
j_gene: TRBJ1-5; v_gene: TRBV15; CDR3aa: ATSRDKAGYSNQPQH
j_gene: TRBJ1-3; v_gene: TRBV30; CDR3aa: AWSDKSSGNTIY
j_gene: TRBJ1-6; v_gene: TRBV20-1; CDR3aa: SAQDIQGGNSPLH
j_gene: TRBJ2-7; v_gene: TRBV4-2; CDR3aa: ASSQDRGSSYEQY
j_gene: TRBJ2-3; v_gene: TRBV29-1; CDR3aa: SVDLAGDTQY
j_gene: TRBJ1-4; v_gene: TRBV3-1; CDR3aa: ASSQRQAGGLF
j_gene: TRBJ2-5; v_gene: TRBV2; CDR3aa: ASRALAGGPGETQY
j_gene: TRBJ1-1; v_gene: TRBV15; CDR3aa: ATSERLGTEAF
j_gene: TRBJ1-3; v_gene: TRBV29-1; CDR3aa: AAGENTIY
j_gene: TRBJ2-3; v_gene: TRBV5-1; CDR3aa: ASSLQRADTQY
j_gene: TRBJ2-3; v_gene: TRBV6-1; CDR3aa: AGTDGLAGPDTQY